This T cell receptor beta chain stems from a study of T cells after posttransplantation cyclophosphamide. Broader study findings: Later blood repertoires were often dominated by clones from the donor CD8+ memory compartment. TRB overlap between skin or GI tissue T cells and blood was limited. After PTCy, TRB diversity resembled that of CNI/methotrexate controls.

A marrow graft followed busulfan-fludarabine conditioning, with cyclophosphamide on days +3 and +4. Clones were read by immunoSEQ multiplex PCR, and TCRdb kept only the in-frame ones, dropping some. The sample is made up of some 10,000 clones, none counted only once. This clone was seen repeatedly, ten times or more. Its antigen is as yet unknown. The specimen comprised PBMCs, sampled after allogeneic stem cell transplant with posttransplant cyclophosphamide. The source of this sequence is a female patient between 40 and 55 years old who received an allogeneic stem cell transplant from a related donor, was CMV-positive, and had no GVHD. Part of the T cell pool may stem from the graft donor.

CDR3 in DNA: TGTGCCAGCAGTGTTCGGACTATCCAAGAGACCCAGTACTTC. Encoded protein: CASSVRTIQETQYF. The chain joins TRBV12-3 or TRBV12-4 to TRBJ2-5; possibly TRBD2 for D (6 bases). Trimming cost V 5 bases and J 1 base, with 11 bases left between them. The CDR3 has 14 amino acids.